One sample yielded the 11 T cell receptor beta chains listed below, sequenced in a study of post-analysis software for immune sequencing data. Unique molecular identifiers were built into the TCR beta cDNA libraries. TCRdb used MiXCR to reprocess the PCR reads, holding one entry per CDR3 protein. This sample has fewer than 850,000 distinct CDR3 sequences, with 25% to 30% found just once. Study-level results: Four to six TRBV segments, including TRBV5-6, TRBV5-1 and TRBV20-1, were more frequent in patients than controls.

What these receptors recognize is not known. Sequencing was done on a sample of blood. Every receptor here comes from a girl aged 10-17 years with multiple sclerosis.

This clonotype was detected only a few times. The chain recombines TRBV5-1 with TRBJ1-1; D unresolved. The CDR3 covers 14 residues. V gave up 4 bases and J gave up 2 bases, with 12 bases separating them. Germline-derived CDR1 and CDR2 are SGHRS and YFSETQ. The CDR3 sequence is CASSMDPSNTEAFF. The DNA for the CDR3 is TGCGCCAGCAGCATGGACCCATCAAACACTGAAGCTTTCTTT.

The V call is TRBV9, the J call TRBJ2-5; D may be TRBD1 (6 bases). CDR1 and CDR2 (germline): SGDLS, YYNGEE. Deletions cut 1 base from V and 1 base from J, with 20 bases between. The CDR3 consists of 18 residues. The CDR3 protein is CASSVNPKQGGSQETQYF. The DNA of the CDR3 is TGTGCCAGCAGCGTAAACCCCAAACAGGGTGGATCCCAAGAGACCCAGTACTTC.

This chain joins TRBV28 and TRBJ2-4; 9 bases fit TRBD1. CDR3 length: 16 amino acids. The J segment lost 2 bases and the V segment lost 5 bases, leaving 7 bases of the junction unmatched. Germline CDR1 MDHEN, CDR2 SYDVKM. CDR3 DNA sequence: TGTGCCAGCAGTCGACCGGGACAGGGATCCAAAAACATTCAGTACTTC. Its translation: CASSRPGQGSKNIQYF.

A remark on this clonotype: A read error may explain this, as a much larger clone is one base away. The genes are TRBV7-2 and TRBJ2-1, with a weak D call TRBD2 (5 bases). The CDR3 consists of 15 residues. V was clipped by 1 base and J by 13 bases, with 20 bases between them. The V gene's germline CDR1 is SGHTA and CDR2 FQGNSA. CDR3 in amino acids: CASSLVSAGGETQFF. The CDR3 bases are TGTGCCAGCAGCTTAGTTTCGGCTGGAGGCGAGACCCAGTTCTTC. Full variable domain (outside the CDR3, taken from reference TRBV7-2 and TRBJ2-1): GAGVSQSPSNKVTEKGKDVELRCDPISGHTALYWYRQSLGQGLEFLIYFQGNSAPDKSGLPSDRFSAERTGGSVSTLTIQRTQQEDSAVYLCASSLVSAGGETQFFGPGTRLTVL.

This clonotype was found once. The rearrangement joins TRBV19 to TRBJ2-3, with D possibly being TRBD1 (6 bases). The CDR3 has 14 amino acids. Trimming stripped 4 bases from V and 4 bases from J, with 12 bases between. Germline V gene data show CDR1 as LNHDA and CDR2 as SQIVND (reference sequence). The CDR3 spells CASSRMTGADTQYF. CDR3 coding DNA: TGTGCCAGTAGTAGGATGACAGGAGCAGATACGCAGTATTTT.

This clonotype showed up just a few times. V usage is TRBV7-2 and J usage is TRBJ2-7, with no clear D. V dropped 8 bases and J dropped 1 base, with 15 bases sitting between them. Germline loops: CDR1 SGHTA, CDR2 FQGNSA. This CDR3 contains 14 residues. The CDR3: CASFSQPSSYEQYF. The DNA of the CDR3 is TGTGCCAGCTTCTCACAGCCGTCTTCCTACGAGCAGTACTTC.

The chain recombines TRBV28 with TRBJ2-1; 10 bases are shared with TRBD2. The CDR3 has 15 amino acids. Germline values: CDR1 MDHEN, CDR2 SYDVKM. J gave up 13 bases and V 4 bases, and 13 bases lay outside the gene matches. The CDR3 bases are TGTGCCAGCAGTTACTCCGGGACTAGCGTTGGGCACCAGTTCTTC. As protein: CASSYSGTSVGHQFF.

The V call is TRBV2, the J call TRBJ2-1; 8 bases fit TRBD1. V gave up 2 bases and J gave up 4 bases; unmatched junction bases: 7. This CDR3 has 16 residues. Germline V lookup: CDR1 SNHLY, CDR2 FYNNEI. The CDR3: CASSERPTGGYNEQFF. The CDR3 nucleotides read TGTGCCAGCAGTGAACGCCCCACAGGGGGTTACAATGAGCAGTTCTTC. Full variable domain (outside the CDR3, taken from reference TRBV2 and TRBJ2-1): EPEVTQTPSHQVTQMGQEVILRCVPISNHLYFYWYRQILGQKVEFLVSFYNNEISEKSEIFDDQFSVERPDGSNFTLKIRSTKLEDSAMYFCASSERPTGGYNEQFFGPGTRLTVL.

This chain links TRBV20-1 with TRBJ2-2; 7 bases are shared with TRBD1. The V gene end was trimmed by 3 bases and the J gene end by 7 bases; junction bases not matched to a gene: 8. This CDR3 has 14 amino acids. The V gene's germline CDR1 is DFQATT and CDR2 SNEGSKA (reference sequence). The CDR3 nucleotides read TGCAGTGCTAGGACAGGGATCGGTAACGGGGAGCTGTTTTTT. Its protein product is CSARTGIGNGELFF.

This clonotype has ten or more counts. The CDR3 sequence is CASSLGTGGQETQYF. CDR3 nucleotide sequence: TGTGCCAGCAGCTTAGGGACTGGGGGCCAAGAGACCCAGTACTTC. The chain has TRBV7-2 and TRBJ2-5; possibly TRBD1 or TRBD2 for D (5 bases each). V lost 1 base and J lost 1, with 10 bases in between. Germline CDR1 and CDR2: SGHTA and FQGNSA. The length of the CDR3 is 15 residues.

This clonotype has just a few counts. For the CDR3, the DNA is TGTGCCATCAGCCCGGGGCGCTACGAGCAGTACTTC. Protein product: CAISPGRYEQYF. This chain uses TRBV10-3 with TRBJ2-7, with D perhaps TRBD1 or TRBD2 (5 bases each). This CDR3 is built from 12 residues. Germline CDR1 reads ENHRY; CDR2 reads SYGVKD. V lost 6 bases and J lost 3, with 9 bases in between.